Each of the 19 T cell receptor beta chains below was sequenced from the same sample in a study of beta chain features in type 1 diabetes. Expressed TCRB transcripts were sequenced after all isolated RNA was converted to cDNA. The protocol was immunoSEQ multiplex PCR, while the TCRdb copy is restricted to in-frame clones and leaves out a portion. Here the sample spans about 250,000 clones, 14% being singletons. Sequencing was performed on naive CD4+ T cells from blood. The receptors derive from a woman in her forties in good health.

The chain combines TRBV7-2 with TRBJ2-1, with D uncertain. Per germline, CDR1 SGHTA and CDR2 FQGNSA. This CDR3 comprises 15 residues. V was trimmed by 2 bases and J by 2 bases, leaving 10 bases between them. The CDR3 sequence: CASSLNSLAYNEQFF. DNA for the CDR3: TGTGCCAGCAGCTTAAACTCCTTGGCCTACAATGAGCAGTTCTTC.

This clone was counted only a few times. The rearrangement links TRBV14 to TRBJ2-7; TRBD2 matches 8 bases. V was clipped by 6 bases and J by 3 bases; unmatched bases: 7. There are 14 residues in the CDR3. CDR1 is SGHDN, CDR2 FVKESK, per germline. The CDR3 coding sequence is TGTGCCAGCAGAAATAGCGGGGCTGGCTACGAGCAGTACTTC. This sequence encodes CASRNSGAGYEQYF. Looking up the rest from reference TRBV14 and TRBJ2-7 gives the full variable domain: EAGVTQFPSHSVIEKGQTVTLRCDPISGHDNLYWYRRVMGKEIKFLLHFVKESKQDESGMPNNRFLAERTGGTYSTLKVQPAELEDSGVYFCASRNSGAGYEQYFGPGTRLTVT.

J is TRBJ2-1 and V is TRBV6-6; a possible D gene is TRBD1 (5 bases). Germline V gene sequence: CDR1 MNHNY, CDR2 SVGAGI (reference sequence). V lost 5 bases, J lost 1 base, and 9 bases lay in between. The CDR3 covers 14 residues. CDR3 sequence (DNA): TGTGCCAGCAGTGACGACAGTTCCTACAATGAGCAGTTCTTC. Translating gives CASSDDSSYNEQFF.

In the case of this clone: Other DNA sequences in the same sample also yield this CDR3. The chain recombines TRBV7-9 with TRBJ1-4; D might be TRBD1 (6 bases). The V gene lost 1 base and the J gene lost 5 bases, with 8 bases spanning the gap. CDR3 size: 14 residues. From germline, CDR1 is SEHNR and CDR2 FQNEAQ (reference sequence). CDR3 sequence: CASSLGTANEKLFF. CDR3 bases: TGTGCCAGCAGCTTAGGGACAGCAAATGAAAAACTGTTTTTT. Variable domain in full (rest from reference TRBV7-9 and TRBJ1-4): DTGVSQNPRHKITKRGQNVTFRCDPISEHNRLYWYRQTLGQGPEFLTYFQNEAQLEKSRLLSDRFSAERPKGSFSTLEIQRTEQGDSAMYLCASSLGTANEKLFFGSGTQLSVL.

The sample holds a few counts of this clone. V and J are TRBV9 and TRBJ2-1, with D unresolved. V shed 0 bases and J shed 6 bases, with 13 bases lying between them. CDR1 SGDLS and CDR2 YYNGEE come from the germline V gene. The CDR3 runs to 15 residues. CDR3 sequence reads: CASSVGAPLSNEQFF. The DNA for the CDR3 is TGTGCCAGCAGCGTAGGGGCACCGTTAAGCAATGAGCAGTTCTTC.

The rearrangement joins TRBV4-3 to TRBJ2-3, with TRBD2 matching 12 bases. J gave up 1 base and V 4 bases, and 12 bases lay outside the gene matches. This CDR3 has 19 amino acids. CDR1 is LGHNA and CDR2 is YSLEER in the germline V gene. CDR3 sequence (DNA): TGCGCCAGCAGCCGAAAGCTAGCGGGGGGGCATGTTGGCACAGATACGCAGTATTTT. Translation: CASSRKLAGGHVGTDTQYF.

This clone appeared a few times. The rearrangement links TRBV2 to TRBJ2-5, with unresolved D. The CDR3 contains 14 residues. CDR1 is SNHLY and CDR2 is FYNNEI in the germline V gene. The V gene lost 4 bases and the J gene lost 2 bases, with 11 bases spanning the gap. In DNA form, the CDR3 reads TGTGCCAGCAGTGTTGGTACACGACAAGAGACCCAGTACTTC. It encodes CASSVGTRQETQYF.

This clone was detected only a few times. Distinct nucleotide sequences in the sample also encode this CDR3. The V call is TRBV5-1, the J call TRBJ2-5; D is unresolved. CDR1 is SGHRS, CDR2 YFSETQ, per germline. The CDR3 totals 14 residues. V lost 2 bases, J lost 2 bases, and 10 bases lay in between. The chain's CDR3 is CASSLPGNQETQYF. DNA for the CDR3: TGCGCCAGCAGCTTACCAGGAAATCAAGAGACCCAGTACTTC.

The J gene is TRBJ2-2, the V gene TRBV2; D unresolved. CDR3 size: 11 residues. Trimming removed 6 bases at V and 6 bases at J, with 5 bases between. Germline V CDR1 and CDR2: SNHLY, FYNNEI. CDR3 DNA sequence: TGTGCCAGCAGGAGGTCCGGGGAGCTGTTTTTT. It is translated as CASRRSGELFF.

This clone was seen more than once but under ten times. This chain joins TRBV15 and TRBJ2-2, with unresolved D. The CDR3 contains 17 residues. From germline, CDR1 is LNHNV and CDR2 YYDKDF (reference sequence). V lost 1 base, J lost 0 bases, and 12 bases lay in between. Here the CDR3 DNA reads TGTGCCACCAGCAGAGGGCCCTCCCCAACGAACACCGGGGAGCTGTTTTTT. It codes for CATSRGPSPTNTGELFF.

The rearrangement links TRBV12-5 to TRBJ2-7, with TRBD1 as a possible D gene (5 bases). This CDR3 has 12 residues. Germline V CDR1 and CDR2: LGHNT, FRNRAP. Deletions cut 6 bases from V and 7 bases from J, with 13 bases between. The CDR3 loop reads CASGRQYGEQYF. The CDR3 DNA reads as TGTGCTAGTGGCCGACAGTATGGGGAGCAGTACTTC.

The table lists this clone with many counts. The rearrangement links TRBV18 to TRBJ2-1, with 8 bases matching TRBD1. The V gene's germline CDR1 is KGHSH and CDR2 LQKENI. The V and J ends lost 3 bases and 5 bases, in that order; junction bases with no gene match: 9. There are 16 residues in the CDR3. The CDR3 reads CASSPFPGQENNEQFF. CDR3 bases: TGTGCCAGCTCACCGTTCCCGGGACAGGAGAACAATGAGCAGTTCTTC.

The V and J genes are TRBV4-3 and TRBJ1-4, with TRBD1 matching over 8 bases. CDR1 and CDR2 (germline): LGHNA, YSLEER. Germline trimming cut 1 base from V and 8 bases from J; bases unmatched to any gene: 9. This CDR3 is 16 amino acids long. For the CDR3, the DNA is TGCGCCAGCAGCCAAGCGTTCAGGGGGCGCGGGGAAAAACTGTTTTTT. Its protein product is CASSQAFRGRGEKLFF.

This chain joins TRBV5-4 and TRBJ1-5, with TRBD1 matching over 9 bases. Losses at the gene ends were 0 bases for V and 0 bases for J; bases not matched to a gene: 13. The germline V gene has CDR1 SGHNT and CDR2 YYREEE (reference sequence). The CDR3 is 20 residues long. CDR3 bases: TGTGCCAGCAGCTTGGGCCCGGGACAGGGTCCATCCTATAGCAATCAGCCCCAGCATTTT. Translating it yields CASSLGPGQGPSYSNQPQHF.

The DNA for the CDR3 is TGTGCCAGCAGCTTGGGGGGTACAGGGGGCCTCTACGAGCAGTACTTC. Amino acid sequence: CASSLGGTGGLYEQYF. The V and J genes are TRBV5-4 and TRBJ2-7; TRBD1 aligns across 9 bases. This CDR3 is built from 16 residues. The germline V gene has CDR1 SGHNT and CDR2 YYREEE (reference sequence). Germline trimming cut 0 bases from V and 3 bases from J; bases unmatched to any gene: 7.

This clone occurred a few times. The chain carries TRBV6-4 and TRBJ1-1; D is unclear. Trimming cost V 7 bases and J 1 base, with 10 bases left between them. CDR3 length: 13 residues. CDR1 and CDR2 from the germline V gene are MRHNA and SNTAGT. This chain's CDR3 is CASMVEENTEAFF. CDR3 DNA sequence: TGTGCCAGCATGGTCGAGGAGAACACTGAAGCTTTCTTT.

This clone was counted only a few times. CDR3 loop: CSAGTGGGGGYTF. The CDR3 DNA reads TGCAGCGCCGGGACAGGCGGGGGTGGAGGCTACACCTTC. The J gene is TRBJ1-2, the V gene TRBV29-1; 8 nucleotides match TRBD1. The CDR3 runs 13 residues. From germline, CDR1 is SQVTM and CDR2 ANQGSEA. V trimming: 7 bases; J trimming: 8 bases; junction bases outside the gene matches: 12.

This clone was counted between two and nine times. The chain is built from TRBV7-2 and TRBJ1-4, with D possibly TRBD1 on 6 matching bases. Trimming pared 7 bases from V and 4 bases from J, leaving 16 bases between. The CDR3 sequence is 15 residues long. Germline assignment: CDR1 SGHTA and CDR2 FQGNSA. This CDR3 reads CASTETGRINEKLFF. CDR3 nucleotides: TGTGCCAGCACCGAAACAGGGCGGATTAATGAAAAACTGTTTTTT.

This clone occurred a few times. J is TRBJ1-2 and V is TRBV6-1; D remains ambiguous. V lost 9 bases and J lost 7, with 18 bases in between. From germline, CDR1 is MNHNS and CDR2 SASEGT. CDR3 length equals 13 residues. CDR3 loop: CARWEPSVPGYTF. Written as DNA, the CDR3 is TGTGCCAGATGGGAGCCCTCCGTCCCTGGCTACACCTTC.